This T cell receptor (beta chain) was found in a study of T cell repertoires in cytomegalovirus infection. On the study more broadly: Matching HLA type and CMV infection were both indicated by public TCR beta signatures.

Study-level points and caveats: Clonotype analysis showed dominance of the ex vivo response by HLA-C-restricted CMV-specific TCR beta clonotypes.

The CDR3 extends over 18 amino acids. V shed 2 bases, J shed 7 bases, and the junction held 15 bases outside the gene matches. The V gene's germline CDR1 is SNHLY and CDR2 FYNNEI. TCRdb re-called the reads with MiXCR, one entry per CDR3 protein. The sample contains 800,000 to 950,000 distinct CDR3 sequences, approximately 30% of which appear only once. In this sample, this clonotype turned up a few times. Its matching antigen is unknown. The V and J genes are TRBV2 and TRBJ2-7; 12 nucleotides agree with TRBD2. The source was cultured CD8+ T cells from PBMCs, collected from culture after CMV antigen stimulation. The sequence was collected from a human donor in good health (CMV status not recorded). Some clones in this sample may be carry-over from other donors' samples. CDR3 sequence: CASSETASGGAGLEEQYF. The CDR3 nucleotides are TGTGCCAGCAGTGAAACGGCTAGCGGGGGGGCCGGTTTGGAGGAGCAGTACTTC.